The present entry profiles one T cell receptor beta chain with its context. Random hexamers primed reverse transcription of roughly 0.45 to 1 ug RNA. TCRdb analysed the immunoSEQ multiplex PCR reads with MiXCR anew, one entry per CDR3 protein. The sample lists roughly 200,000 distinct CDR3 sequences, roughly 95% occurring once. This entry comes from a study of CD8 T cells in Susac syndrome. V gave up 2 bases and J gave up 0 bases, with 11 bases separating them. In germline, CDR1 is SEHNR, CDR2 FQNEAQ (reference sequence). The CDR3 covers 15 residues. The receptor's source is a human donor with multiple sclerosis. Sequencing was done on a sample of CD4+ T cells from PBMCs. The V gene is TRBV7-9, the J gene TRBJ2-7; D unclear. DNA of the CDR3: TGTGCCAGCAGCTTATCGGCCATAACCTCCTACGAGCAGTACTTC. This sequence encodes CASSLSAITSYEQYF.